This is a list of T cell receptor beta chains from one sample in a study of cytomegalovirus exposure and HLA in healthy donors. Clones were read by immunoSEQ multiplex PCR, and TCRdb kept only the in-frame ones, dropping some. The sample shows around 190,000 clones, 79% of them seen only once. Sequencing was performed on PBMCs. These TCRs come from a woman aged 50 to 60 in good health and CMV-seronegative. CDR3s include the opening cysteine and the closing phenylalanine or tryptophan. Each record gives: D gene, J gene, CDR3 length, clone size, V gene, CDR3 protein, CDR3 DNA. A D gene is named only where the DNA matches it firmly. Only part of the rows carry a size: once, few, many, or a class if the clone is expanded.

d_gene: NA; j_gene: TRBJ1-4; len: 15; abundance: NA; v_gene: TRBV2; CDR3aa: CASSEPLGASEKLFF; CDR3nt: TGTGCCAGCAGTGAACCTTTAGGGGCCAGCGAAAAACTGTTTTTT
d_gene: TRBD1; j_gene: TRBJ1-1; len: 17; abundance: NA; v_gene: TRBV7-6; CDR3aa: CASSYFTGTGRETEAFF; CDR3nt: TGTGCCAGCAGCTATTTCACCGGGACAGGGAGGGAAACTGAAGCTTTCTTT
d_gene: NA; j_gene: TRBJ1-3; len: 15; abundance: few; v_gene: TRBV6-6; CDR3aa: CASSPDRRSGNTIYF; CDR3nt: TGTGCCAGCAGTCCTGACAGGCGCTCTGGAAACACCATATATTTT
d_gene: TRBD1; j_gene: TRBJ1-1; len: 14; abundance: NA; v_gene: TRBV5-1; CDR3aa: CASSSGQGADEAFF; CDR3nt: TGCGCCAGCAGCAGCGGACAGGGTGCAGATGAAGCTTTCTTT
d_gene: NA; j_gene: TRBJ2-1; len: 14; abundance: once; v_gene: TRBV6-6; CDR3aa: CASSYSGGSNEQFF; CDR3nt: TGTGCCAGCAGTTACTCGGGGGGAAGCAATGAGCAGTTCTTC
d_gene: TRBD1; j_gene: TRBJ1-2; len: 13; abundance: NA; v_gene: TRBV11-2; CDR3aa: CASSPRTGIGYTF; CDR3nt: TGTGCCAGCAGCCCCCGGACAGGGATCGGCTACACCTTC
d_gene: TRBD2; j_gene: TRBJ2-3; len: 16; abundance: NA; v_gene: TRBV5-4; CDR3aa: CASSLESGRASDTQYF; CDR3nt: TGTGCCAGCAGCTTAGAAAGCGGGAGGGCCTCAGATACGCAGTATTTT
d_gene: NA; j_gene: TRBJ1-3; len: 15; abundance: NA; v_gene: TRBV6-6; CDR3aa: CASSYSNRVGNTIYF; CDR3nt: TGTGCCAGCAGTTACTCGAACAGGGTTGGAAACACCATATATTTT
d_gene: NA; j_gene: TRBJ2-3; len: 16; abundance: NA; v_gene: TRBV9; CDR3aa: CASSVGQGLGTDTQYF; CDR3nt: TGTGCCAGCAGCGTAGGGCAGGGGCTCGGGACAGATACGCAGTATTTT
d_gene: NA; j_gene: TRBJ2-3; len: 17; abundance: NA; v_gene: TRBV5-4; CDR3aa: CASSLGRGTTSTDTQYF; CDR3nt: TGTGCCAGCAGCTTGGGGCGGGGCACTACTAGCACAGATACGCAGTATTTT
d_gene: NA; j_gene: TRBJ1-1; len: 15; abundance: NA; v_gene: TRBV6-1; CDR3aa: CASSELDIRSTEAFF; CDR3nt: TGTGCCAGCAGTGAATTGGACATAAGGAGCACTGAAGCTTTCTTT
d_gene: NA; j_gene: TRBJ1-1; len: 14; abundance: few; v_gene: TRBV10-3; CDR3aa: CAISESRDGTEAFF; CDR3nt: TGTGCCATCAGTGAGTCCCGGGATGGGACTGAAGCTTTCTTT
d_gene: TRBD1; j_gene: TRBJ1-6; len: 14; abundance: NA; v_gene: TRBV19; CDR3aa: CASSDRGSTQTLHF; CDR3nt: TGTGCCAGTAGTGACAGGGGTTCCACCCAAACCCTCCACTTT
d_gene: TRBD1; j_gene: TRBJ1-1; len: 15; abundance: few; v_gene: TRBV12-5; CDR3aa: CASGHWGTGYTEAFF; CDR3nt: TGTGCTAGTGGCCACTGGGGGACAGGGTACACTGAAGCTTTCTTT
d_gene: TRBD2; j_gene: TRBJ2-1; len: 14; abundance: NA; v_gene: TRBV6-5; CDR3aa: CAASAGGRVNEQFF; CDR3nt: TGTGCCGCATCAGCGGGAGGGCGGGTCAATGAGCAGTTCTTC
d_gene: TRBD1; j_gene: TRBJ1-2; len: 15; abundance: NA; v_gene: TRBV6-5; CDR3aa: CASSRDRGQPYGYTF; CDR3nt: TGTGCCAGCAGTCGAGACAGGGGCCAACCGTATGGCTACACCTTC
d_gene: TRBD1; j_gene: TRBJ1-3; len: 17; abundance: NA; v_gene: TRBV30; CDR3aa: CAWSPQTGGIIGNTIYF; CDR3nt: TGTGCCTGGAGTCCCCAGACAGGGGGCATTATTGGAAACACCATATATTTT
d_gene: NA; j_gene: TRBJ1-1; len: 12; abundance: NA; v_gene: TRBV6-5; CDR3aa: CASSDRQEVAFF; CDR3nt: TGTGCCAGCAGTGATCGACAGGAGGTCGCTTTCTTT
d_gene: NA; j_gene: TRBJ2-2; len: 16; abundance: NA; v_gene: TRBV11-2; CDR3aa: CASSPIQGKDTGELFF; CDR3nt: TGTGCCAGCAGCCCGATACAGGGAAAGGACACCGGGGAGCTGTTTTTT
d_gene: TRBD1; j_gene: TRBJ2-7; len: 14; abundance: NA; v_gene: TRBV7-2; CDR3aa: CASSSRDRGHEQYF; CDR3nt: TGTGCCAGCAGCTCCCGGGACAGGGGGCACGAGCAGTACTTC
d_gene: NA; j_gene: TRBJ2-5; len: 15; abundance: NA; v_gene: TRBV11-2; CDR3aa: CASSLGSSGVETQYF; CDR3nt: TGTGCCAGCAGCTTAGGTAGTAGCGGTGTAGAGACCCAGTACTTC
d_gene: TRBD2; j_gene: TRBJ2-3; len: 17; abundance: NA; v_gene: TRBV28; CDR3aa: CASSFPLSGGFTDTQYF; CDR3nt: TGTGCCAGCAGTTTCCCTCTTAGCGGGGGGTTCACAGATACGCAGTATTTT
d_gene: NA; j_gene: TRBJ1-1; len: 11; abundance: few; v_gene: TRBV29-1; CDR3aa: CSVAPYTEAFF; CDR3nt: TGCAGCGTTGCCCCGTACACTGAAGCTTTCTTT
d_gene: TRBD1; j_gene: TRBJ2-5; len: 15; abundance: NA; v_gene: TRBV28; CDR3aa: CASSFPGQIQETQYF; CDR3nt: TGTGCCAGCAGTTTCCCGGGACAGATTCAAGAGACCCAGTACTTC
d_gene: NA; j_gene: TRBJ1-4; len: 14; abundance: NA; v_gene: TRBV7-9; CDR3aa: CASSLEGTQEKLFF; CDR3nt: TGTGCCAGCAGCTTAGAAGGGACACAGGAAAAACTGTTTTTT
d_gene: NA; j_gene: TRBJ1-3; len: 13; abundance: NA; v_gene: TRBV5-4; CDR3aa: CASSLIGGNTIYF; CDR3nt: TGTGCCAGCAGCTTGATCGGTGGAAACACCATATATTTT
d_gene: NA; j_gene: TRBJ2-2; len: 14; abundance: NA; v_gene: TRBV7-3; CDR3aa: CASSLQGNTGELFF; CDR3nt: TGTGCCAGCAGCTTACAGGGCAACACCGGGGAGCTGTTTTTT
d_gene: TRBD1; j_gene: TRBJ2-1; len: 12; abundance: NA; v_gene: TRBV28; CDR3aa: CASSQQGIEQFF; CDR3nt: TGTGCCAGCAGCCAACAGGGGATTGAGCAGTTCTTC
d_gene: NA; j_gene: TRBJ2-2; len: 15; abundance: NA; v_gene: TRBV7-2; CDR3aa: CASSYQGTNTGELFF; CDR3nt: TGTGCCAGCAGCTATCAGGGGACCAACACCGGGGAGCTGTTTTTT
d_gene: NA; j_gene: TRBJ2-5; len: 13; abundance: once; v_gene: TRBV29-1; CDR3aa: CSVELAVQETQYF; CDR3nt: TGCAGCGTTGAACTAGCAGTCCAAGAGACCCAGTACTTC
d_gene: TRBD1; j_gene: TRBJ1-5; len: 16; abundance: once; v_gene: TRBV28; CDR3aa: CASGRQGTWRNRPQHF; CDR3nt: TGTGCCAGCGGTCGACAGGGTACTTGGCGCAATCGGCCCCAGCATTTT
d_gene: TRBD2; j_gene: TRBJ2-3; len: 19; abundance: NA; v_gene: TRBV11-2; CDR3aa: CASRKKTVSGAGVEDTQYF; CDR3nt: TGTGCCAGCAGAAAAAAAACCGTCTCGGGAGCGGGAGTAGAAGATACGCAGTATTTT
d_gene: NA; j_gene: TRBJ2-3; len: 13; abundance: once; v_gene: TRBV5-4; CDR3aa: CASSGGRTDTQYF; CDR3nt: TGTGCCAGCAGCGGAGGGCGTACAGATACGCAGTATTTT
d_gene: NA; j_gene: TRBJ1-1; len: 16; abundance: NA; v_gene: TRBV27; CDR3aa: CASSPQQGRSAPEAFF; CDR3nt: TGTGCCAGCAGTCCTCAACAGGGTAGGTCGGCGCCTGAAGCTTTCTTT
d_gene: NA; j_gene: TRBJ1-2; len: 12; abundance: NA; v_gene: TRBV28; CDR3aa: CASRENNYGYTF; CDR3nt: TGTGCCAGCAGGGAGAATAACTATGGCTACACCTTC
d_gene: NA; j_gene: TRBJ2-7; len: 15; abundance: NA; v_gene: TRBV2; CDR3aa: CASSPDKALSYEQYF; CDR3nt: TGTGCCAGCAGTCCGGACAAAGCCCTCTCCTACGAGCAGTACTTC
d_gene: TRBD2; j_gene: TRBJ2-1; len: 19; abundance: once; v_gene: TRBV7-3; CDR3aa: CASLPYGLAGGSSYNEQFF; CDR3nt: TGTGCCAGCCTTCCCTATGGACTAGCGGGGGGAAGCTCCTACAATGAGCAGTTCTTC
d_gene: TRBD1; j_gene: TRBJ1-1; len: 15; abundance: NA; v_gene: TRBV6-1; CDR3aa: CASSDRGKGYTEAFF; CDR3nt: TGTGCCAGCAGTGACAGGGGGAAGGGTTACACTGAAGCTTTCTTT
d_gene: NA; j_gene: TRBJ2-6; len: 15; abundance: NA; v_gene: TRBV15; CDR3aa: CATSSGVAGANVLTF; CDR3nt: TGTGCCACCAGCAGCGGGGTTGCTGGGGCCAACGTCCTGACTTTC
d_gene: TRBD1; j_gene: TRBJ1-6; len: 16; abundance: NA; v_gene: TRBV10-3; CDR3aa: CAISDPGQASTSPLHF; CDR3nt: TGTGCCATCAGTGACCCCGGACAGGCCTCCACTTCACCCCTCCACTTT
d_gene: NA; j_gene: TRBJ1-1; len: 11; abundance: few; v_gene: TRBV29-1; CDR3aa: CSLFRNTEAFF; CDR3nt: TGCAGTCTCTTCCGGAACACTGAAGCTTTCTTT
d_gene: NA; j_gene: TRBJ1-5; len: 16; abundance: NA; v_gene: TRBV28; CDR3aa: CASSSPRGVGNQPQHF; CDR3nt: TGTGCCAGCAGTAGCCCGCGAGGTGTTGGCAATCAGCCCCAGCATTTT
d_gene: NA; j_gene: TRBJ1-2; len: 15; abundance: NA; v_gene: TRBV15; CDR3aa: CATSRVREPSYGYTF; CDR3nt: TGTGCCACCAGCAGGGTCCGGGAGCCCTCCTATGGCTACACCTTC
d_gene: TRBD2; j_gene: TRBJ2-7; len: 17; abundance: NA; v_gene: TRBV7-2; CDR3aa: CASSLAVLAETSYEQYF; CDR3nt: TGTGCCAGCAGCTTAGCGGTACTAGCGGAGACCTCCTACGAGCAGTACTTC
d_gene: TRBD1; j_gene: TRBJ2-7; len: 16; abundance: NA; v_gene: TRBV29-1; CDR3aa: CSVEGARQGGTYEQYF; CDR3nt: TGCAGCGTTGAAGGGGCCAGACAGGGGGGGACCTACGAGCAGTACTTC
d_gene: NA; j_gene: TRBJ1-4; len: 15; abundance: NA; v_gene: TRBV5-1; CDR3aa: CASSLIGDRNEKLFF; CDR3nt: TGCGCCAGCAGCTTGATCGGGGATAGAAATGAAAAACTGTTTTTT
d_gene: TRBD1; j_gene: TRBJ1-1; len: 13; abundance: few; v_gene: TRBV5-1; CDR3aa: CASSTGVNTEAFF; CDR3nt: TGCGCCAGTTCGACAGGGGTGAACACTGAAGCTTTCTTT
d_gene: NA; j_gene: TRBJ1-5; len: 14; abundance: NA; v_gene: TRBV12-5; CDR3aa: CASGFGRSNLPQHF; CDR3nt: TGTGCTAGTGGTTTTGGGCGTTCAAATCTGCCCCAGCATTTT
d_gene: TRBD1; j_gene: TRBJ1-5; len: 17; abundance: once; v_gene: TRBV18; CDR3aa: CASSPGAGGTSNQPQHF; CDR3nt: TGTGCCAGCTCACCTGGGGCAGGGGGCACGAGCAATCAGCCCCAGCATTTT
d_gene: TRBD1; j_gene: TRBJ1-3; len: 16; abundance: once; v_gene: TRBV28; CDR3aa: CASTLGPTGGWNTIYF; CDR3nt: TGTGCCAGCACCCTGGGACCTACAGGGGGCTGGAACACCATATATTTT
d_gene: TRBD1; j_gene: TRBJ1-2; len: 15; abundance: NA; v_gene: TRBV6-6; CDR3aa: CASSSPAGQIYGYTF; CDR3nt: TGTGCCAGCAGTTCCCCGGCGGGACAGATTTATGGCTACACCTTC
d_gene: NA; j_gene: TRBJ1-1; len: 13; abundance: few; v_gene: TRBV6-1; CDR3aa: CASRMTGNTEAFF; CDR3nt: TGTGCCAGCAGGATGACAGGCAACACTGAAGCTTTCTTT
d_gene: TRBD2; j_gene: TRBJ2-7; len: 14; abundance: NA; v_gene: TRBV27; CDR3aa: CASSRGTSDYEQYF; CDR3nt: TGTGCCAGCAGTAGGGGGACTAGCGATTACGAGCAGTACTTC